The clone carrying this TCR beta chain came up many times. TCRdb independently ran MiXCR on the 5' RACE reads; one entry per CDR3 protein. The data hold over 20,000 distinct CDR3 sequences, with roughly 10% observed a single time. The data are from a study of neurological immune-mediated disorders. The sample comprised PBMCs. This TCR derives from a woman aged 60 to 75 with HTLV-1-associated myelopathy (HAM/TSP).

CDR3: CASSGTGVGTEAFF. The CDR3 DNA follows: TGCGCCAGCAGCGGGACAGGGGTTGGCACTGAAGCTTTCTTT. The chain combines TRBV4-1 with TRBJ1-1; 10 bases agree with TRBD1. The CDR3 extends over 14 amino acids. The trim removed 5 bases at V and 4 bases at J, leaving 4 bases unmatched. The germline gives CDR1 MGHRA, CDR2 YSYEKL.